This is a list of T cell receptor beta chains from one sample in a study of cytomegalovirus exposure and HLA in healthy donors. The table came from immunoSEQ multiplex PCR; TCRdb's copy has only in-frame clones and leaves some out. This sample contains tens of thousands of clones. The sample was PBMCs. The receptors were gathered from a woman between 40 and 55 years old in good health and CMV-seropositive. The CDR3 runs from the conserved cysteine through the conserved F or W. D genes are given only for firm matches. Expanded clones are given a class, and other clones once, few, many or no size at all.

length | J | V | size | D | DNA | CDR3
14 | TRBJ1-1 | TRBV27 | - | TRBD1 | TGTGCCAGCAGTACCCGACAGGGGAGGTCTGAAGCTTTCTTT | CASSTRQGRSEAFF
15 | TRBJ2-3 | TRBV9 | - | TRBD2 | TGTGCCAGCAGCGTAGTTGGTAGCGGGACAGATACGCAGTATTTT | CASSVVGSGTDTQYF
14 | TRBJ2-7 | TRBV7-2 | - | - | TGTGCCAGCAGCTGGCTCGGACAGCGCTACGAGCAGTACTTC | CASSWLGQRYEQYF
16 | TRBJ2-6 | TRBV5-4 | - | TRBD2 | TGTGCCAGCATCCCAGCGGGGAGCTCTGGGGCCAACGTCCTGACTTTC | CASIPAGSSGANVLTF
14 | TRBJ2-2 | TRBV4-2 | - | - | TGTGCCAGCAGCAAACAACAGACCCCCGGGGAGCTGTTTTTT | CASSKQQTPGELFF
18 | TRBJ2-1 | TRBV5-1 | - | TRBD1 | TGCGCCAGCAGCTTGGAAAGACTCGGGACAGGAATATACAATGAGCAGTTCTTC | CASSLERLGTGIYNEQFF
15 | TRBJ1-1 | TRBV5-1 | - | - | TGCGCCAGCAGCTTGGCCCTGGGGAGTAGGACTGAAGCTTTCTTT | CASSLALGSRTEAFF
16 | TRBJ2-3 | TRBV4-2 | - | TRBD2 | TGTGCCAGCAGCCAAGATTCGCGGGGGGGCCCCGATACGCAGTATTTT | CASSQDSRGGPDTQYF
13 | TRBJ1-2 | TRBV2 | - | - | TGTGCCAGCACGAGAAACCCTAACTATGGCTACACCTTC | CASTRNPNYGYTF
16 | TRBJ2-3 | TRBV18 | - | TRBD1 | TGTGCCAGCTCACCCCGACAGGGGGCCACCACAGATACGCAGTATTTT | CASSPRQGATTDTQYF
15 | TRBJ2-5 | TRBV10-3 | medium-sized | - | TGTGCCATCAGTGAGGCACAGGGTAATGGAGAGACCCAGTACTTC | CAISEAQGNGETQYF
16 | TRBJ1-5 | TRBV6-6 | - | TRBD1 | TGTGCCAGCAGTTACCGGGACAGGGAGGTCGGTCAGCCCCAGCATTTT | CASSYRDREVGQPQHF
17 | TRBJ2-5 | TRBV28 | - | TRBD2 | TGTGCCAGCAGTTTGATTGGACTAGCTCAGGCCCAAGAGACCCAGTACTTC | CASSLIGLAQAQETQYF
13 | TRBJ1-1 | TRBV19 | - | - | TGTGCCAGTAGTATAATGAGGAACACTGAAGCTTTCTTT | CASSIMRNTEAFF
16 | TRBJ1-1 | TRBV5-1 | - | - | TGCGCCAGCAGCTTGGTAGGGGCTGGTGTGGACACTGAAGCTTTCTTT | CASSLVGAGVDTEAFF
17 | TRBJ1-4 | TRBV9 | - | - | TGTGCCAGCAGCCCATCAGGCATACGTTTTGCTAATGAAAAACTGTTTTTT | CASSPSGIRFANEKLFF
14 | TRBJ1-5 | TRBV6-1 | - | TRBD1 | TGTGCCAGCAGCGTGACAGGGGGCAATCAGCCCCAGCATTTT | CASSVTGGNQPQHF
13 | TRBJ1-2 | TRBV5-1 | - | - | TGCGCCAGCAGCTTACAGAGAAACTATGGCTACACCTTC | CASSLQRNYGYTF